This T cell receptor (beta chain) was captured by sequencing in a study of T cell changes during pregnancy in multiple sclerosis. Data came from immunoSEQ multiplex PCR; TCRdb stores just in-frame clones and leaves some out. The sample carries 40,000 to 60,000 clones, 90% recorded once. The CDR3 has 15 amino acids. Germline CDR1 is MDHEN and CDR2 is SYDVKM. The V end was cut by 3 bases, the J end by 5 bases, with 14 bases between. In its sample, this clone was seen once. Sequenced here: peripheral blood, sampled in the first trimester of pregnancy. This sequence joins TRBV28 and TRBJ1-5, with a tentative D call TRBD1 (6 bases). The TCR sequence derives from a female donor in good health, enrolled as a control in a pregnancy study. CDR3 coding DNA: TGTGCCAGCAGTTTCGTGTCGGGGGGCGATCAGCCCCAGCATTTT. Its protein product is CASSFVSGGDQPQHF.